What follows are 20 T cell receptor beta chains derived from one specimen sequenced in a study of regulatory T cells in long-lasting Graves disease. With iRepertoire HTBI primers and Arm-PCR of CDR3 regions, TCR beta libraries were built. TCRdb reprocessed the multiplex PCR reads with MiXCR, giving one entry per CDR3 protein. This sample has about 500,000 distinct CDR3 sequences; around 12% occur once, and the top ten carry approximately 9.6%. Time point described: newly diagnosed GD, antithyroid drugs for less than 3 months. PBMC-extracted RNA yielded the TCR library. The same specimen was also included in a second study, on T cells in Graves' hyperthyroidism and ophthalmopathy.

The sample here was peripheral blood mononuclear cells (PBMCs), taken at new diagnosis, from a patient treated with antithyroid drugs. The receptors shown here come from a woman in her twenties or thirties with Graves disease.

This clonotype was counted at least ten times. V is TRBV6-2 or TRBV6-3 and J is TRBJ2-3; TRBD2 is a possible D gene (6 bases). Germline V lookup: CDR1 MNHEY, CDR2 SVGEGT. Trimming took 8 bases from V and 0 from J, leaving 21 bases between them. The CDR3 contains 17 residues. The CDR3 region is CASGGYRDLGSTDTQYF. CDR3 coding DNA: TGTGCCAGCGGGGGGTACCGGGACCTCGGAAGCACAGATACGCAGTATTTT.

This clonotype was seen repeatedly, ten times or more. The V gene is TRBV28, the J gene TRBJ2-5; tentative D call: TRBD1 (6 bases). The length of the CDR3 is 14 residues. Germline lookup yields CDR1 MDHEN and CDR2 SYDVKM. The ends were cut back, 6 bases at V and 1 base at J, with 12 bases in the middle. CDR3 bases: TGTGCCAGCAGGTACCGGGACACCCAAGAGACCCAGTACTTC. Residues: CASRYRDTQETQYF.

In this sample, this clonotype turned up many times. The chain carries TRBV20-1 and TRBJ1-4; a weak D match, TRBD1 (5 bases). Trimming took off 3 bases at V and 5 bases at J, with 16 bases between the two ends. Germline values: CDR1 DFQATT, CDR2 SNEGSKA (reference sequence). The CDR3 covers 15 residues. The CDR3 region is CSARRGNSPNEKLFF. The DNA for the CDR3 is TGCAGTGCTAGGAGGGGTAACAGCCCGAATGAAAAACTGTTTTTT.

As for this clonotype: At one boundary the junction diverges from the germline segment, which might be a read error. The chain uses TRBV28 and TRBJ2-7; D is possibly TRBD1 (6 bases). Germline V lookup: CDR1 MDHEN, CDR2 SYDVKM. The CDR3 is 14 amino acids. For the CDR3, the DNA is TGTGCCAGCGGTTTATGGGGGCAGCTCTACGAGCAGTACTTC. Its translation: CASGLWGQLYEQYF.

This clonotype was counted at least ten times. The chain recombines TRBV11-2 with TRBJ1-1; a weak D match, TRBD1 (6 bases). Trimming left V 3 bases short and J 3 bases short, with 14 bases between. This CDR3 region has 15 residues. Germline V gives CDR1 SGHAT, CDR2 FQNNGV. The CDR3 reads CASSFPSQGYTEAFF. DNA for the CDR3: TGTGCCAGCAGCTTTCCCTCACAGGGCTACACTGAAGCTTTCTTT.

In DNA, the CDR3 is TGTGCCAGCAGGCTTACAGGGGACTGGGAGACCCAGTACTTC. It codes for CASRLTGDWETQYF. The rearrangement uses TRBV2 and TRBJ2-5; TRBD1 might be the D (7 bases). V lost 6 bases, J lost 5 bases, and 16 bases lay in between. The CDR3 is 14 amino acids. Looked up from germline, CDR1 is SNHLY and CDR2 is FYNNEI. The full variable domain, rest sourced from reference TRBV2 and TRBJ2-5, is EPEVTQTPSHQVTQMGQEVILRCVPISNHLYFYWYRQILGQKVEFLVSFYNNEISEKSEIFDDQFSVERPDGSNFTLKIRSTKLEDSAMYFCASRLTGDWETQYFGPGTRLLVL.

Only a few counts were recorded for this clonotype. V usage is TRBV12-3 or TRBV12-4 and J usage is TRBJ2-3; perhaps D is TRBD1 or TRBD2 (6 bases each). CDR3 length: 19 residues. With 5 bases removed from V and 2 bases from J, the gap between germline ends came to 26 bases. CDR3 in amino acids: CASSPAKIFGGRATDTQYF. The DNA of the CDR3 is TGTGCCAGCAGTCCAGCTAAGATCTTCGGGGGCCGGGCCACAGATACGCAGTATTTT.

This clonotype turned up a few times. A far larger clone differs by one base, so this is likely a read error. The gene calls are TRBV11-2 and TRBJ2-1, with unresolved D. This CDR3 comprises 13 residues. With 1 base removed from V and 10 bases from J, the gap between germline ends came to 11 bases. Germline loops: CDR1 SGHAT, CDR2 FQNNGV. CDR3 sequence: CASSLGPLYEQFF. DNA for the CDR3: TGTGCCAGCAGCTTAGGTCCCCTCTACGAGCAGTTCTTC.

This clonotype was recorded many times. This chain links TRBV5-1 with TRBJ2-1, with D uncertain. The CDR3 runs 14 residues. The germline V gene encodes CDR1 SGHRS and CDR2 YFSETQ. The V and J ends lost 4 bases and 6 bases respectively, with 14 bases between them. CDR3 residues: CASSRPILSNEQFF. CDR3 nucleotides: TGCGCCAGCAGCCGACCAATTCTCAGCAATGAGCAGTTCTTC.

Only a few counts were recorded for this clonotype. The CDR3 loop is CASSRTAEETQYF. The CDR3 DNA reads TGTGCCAGTTCTCGGACGGCAGAAGAGACCCAGTACTTC. The V gene is TRBV19, the J gene TRBJ2-5; no firm D call. Per germline, CDR1 LNHDA and CDR2 SQIVND (reference sequence). The CDR3 is made up of 13 amino acids. Trimming took 8 bases from V and 3 from J, leaving 13 bases between them.

The sample holds many counts of this clonotype. CDR3: CASSQRAGAGYNEQFF. In DNA form, the CDR3 reads TGTGCCAGCAGCCAAAGAGCGGGAGCGGGCTACAATGAGCAGTTCTTC. The chain recombines TRBV7-3 with TRBJ2-1; 8 nucleotides match TRBD2. The CDR3 loop spans 16 amino acids. Germline-derived CDR1 and CDR2 are SGHTA and FQGTGA. V lost 5 bases and J lost 3; bases outside the gene matches: 9.

This clonotype was counted between two and nine times. V is TRBV27 and J is TRBJ2-2, with D perhaps matching TRBD1 (6 bases). CDR3 length: 18 residues. The V end lost 3 bases, the J end lost 6 bases, and 23 bases lay between the germline ends. Germline values: CDR1 MNHEY, CDR2 SMNVEV (reference sequence). CDR3 region: CASSFGNSGRGGAGELFF. The CDR3 DNA follows: TGTGCCAGCAGTTTTGGGAATTCAGGCAGGGGCGGCGCCGGGGAGCTGTTTTTT.

The chain combines TRBV12-5 with TRBJ2-2; D gene unclear. This CDR3 comprises 12 residues. Germline V gene sequence: CDR1 LGHNT, CDR2 FRNRAP. V was shortened by 3 bases and J by 3 bases, with 2 bases between the two germline ends. Written as DNA, the CDR3 is TGTGCTAGTGGTTTCTACACCGGGGAGCTGTTTTTT. Amino acid sequence: CASGFYTGELFF.

This clonotype was seen ten or more times. The chain carries TRBV6-2 or TRBV6-3 and TRBJ1-1; D perhaps matches TRBD1 (5 bases). This CDR3 has 16 residues. The V gene lost 4 bases and the J gene lost 1 base, with 16 bases spanning the gap. Germline V gene sequence: CDR1 MNHEY, CDR2 SVGEGT. In DNA form, the CDR3 reads TGTGCCAGCAGTTTGATGGGGCAGTCACCGAACACTGAAGCTTTCTTT. Protein product: CASSLMGQSPNTEAFF.

This clonotype has at least ten counts. The chain is built from TRBV28 and TRBJ1-5; D gene unclear. The CDR3 spans 12 residues. V lost 5 bases and J lost 3, with 5 bases in between. Germline CDR1 is MDHEN and CDR2 is SYDVKM. CDR3 residues: CASSTNNQPQHF. In DNA form, the CDR3 reads TGTGCCAGCAGTACAAACAATCAGCCCCAGCATTTT.

This clonotype turned up a few times. The genes are TRBV20-1 and TRBJ2-4, with a weak D call TRBD2 (6 bases). Trimming removed 0 bases from V and 7 bases from J, with 16 bases in between. There are 15 residues in the CDR3. Looked up from germline, CDR1 is DFQATT and CDR2 is SNEGSKA (reference sequence). The DNA for the CDR3 is TGCAGTGCTAGAGATGAGGGGCGGGACGGGAACATTCAGTACTTC. It translates to CSARDEGRDGNIQYF.

This clonotype was recorded many times. The chain recombines TRBV3-1 with TRBJ1-1; 8 bases are shared with TRBD1. This CDR3 has 14 residues. Trimming cost V 6 bases and J 0 bases; bases outside gene matches: 3. Germline loops: CDR1 LGHDT, CDR2 YNNKEL (reference sequence). CDR3 in DNA: TGTGCCAGCAGTCAGGGGGCCCTGAACACTGAAGCTTTCTTT. Translated, it gives CASSQGALNTEAFF.

This clonotype occurred a few times. The chain employs TRBV16 and TRBJ1-1; no reliable D call. V lost 3 bases and J 3 bases, leaving 5 bases between the germline ends. Germline assignment: CDR1 KGHSY and CDR2 FQNENV. The CDR3 sequence is 12 residues long. Here the CDR3 reads CASSQGHTEAFF. CDR3 DNA sequence: TGTGCCAGCAGCCAGGGCCACACTGAAGCTTTCTTT.

This clonotype has ten or more counts. V is TRBV29-1 and J is TRBJ2-7, with 13 bases aligning to TRBD2. The CDR3 totals 12 residues. J was trimmed by 6 bases and V by 7 bases; bases with no gene match: 3. Germline CDR1 reads SQVTM; CDR2 reads ANQGSEA. The CDR3 reads CSAGLAGVEQYF. CDR3 DNA sequence: TGCAGCGCCGGACTAGCGGGAGTCGAGCAGTACTTC.

This clonotype came up many times. This chain joins TRBV3-1 and TRBJ1-1; D is undetermined. Trimming stripped 6 bases from V and 6 bases from J, with 14 bases between. Per the germline V gene, CDR1 is LGHDT and CDR2 is YNNKEL (reference sequence). The CDR3 consists of 13 residues. Here the CDR3 reads CASSPDLSAEAFF. In DNA, the CDR3 is TGTGCCAGCAGTCCAGACCTGAGCGCTGAAGCTTTCTTT.